This TCR beta chain was obtained from a study of long-term antiretroviral therapy in people with HIV. The wider study: It was about a decade before the 2015 immediate-ART recommendation that the earliest samples were taken.

Investigators performed immunoSEQ version v3.0 at survey level. Assay used: immunoSEQ multiplex PCR; TCRdb lists only in-frame clones, some missing. The top ten clones hold about a quarter of a sample with tens of thousands of clones, around 86% of them seen once. Two or more post-ART PBMC samples, plus at least one pre-ART sample, were available for each donor. Turning to this clone: Its antigen is not known.

Findings of the study overall: Control repertoires displayed wider CDR3 length ranges than the HIV repertoires.

This sequence was found in a middle-aged man with HIV. The starting material was unsorted PBMCs, obtained 0.4 years after starting antiretroviral therapy.

The CDR3 region is CASSWGVGTDTQYF. Here the CDR3 DNA reads TGTGCCAGCAGCTGGGGAGTAGGCACAGATACGCAGTATTTT. This chain connects TRBV27 to TRBJ2-3, with D possibly matching TRBD2 (5 bases). This CDR3 spans 14 amino acids. From germline, CDR1 is MNHEY and CDR2 SMNVEV (reference sequence). V was clipped by 6 bases and J by 1 base, with 11 bases between them.